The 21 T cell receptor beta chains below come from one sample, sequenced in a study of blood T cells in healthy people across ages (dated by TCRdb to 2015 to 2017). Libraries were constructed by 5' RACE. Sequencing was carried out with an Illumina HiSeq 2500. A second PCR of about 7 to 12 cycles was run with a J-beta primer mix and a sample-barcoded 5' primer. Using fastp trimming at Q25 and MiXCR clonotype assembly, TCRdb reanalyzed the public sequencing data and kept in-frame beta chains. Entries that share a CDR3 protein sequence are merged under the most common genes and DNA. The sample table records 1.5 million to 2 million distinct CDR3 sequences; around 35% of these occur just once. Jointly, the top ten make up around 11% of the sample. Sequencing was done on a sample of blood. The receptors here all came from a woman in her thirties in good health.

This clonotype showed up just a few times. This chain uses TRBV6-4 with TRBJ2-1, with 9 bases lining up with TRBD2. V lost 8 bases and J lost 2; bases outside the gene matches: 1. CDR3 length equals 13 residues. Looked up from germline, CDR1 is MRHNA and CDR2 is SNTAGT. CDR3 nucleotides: TGTGCCAGCGCTAGCGGGGCCTACAATGAGCAGTTCTTC. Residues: CASASGAYNEQFF.

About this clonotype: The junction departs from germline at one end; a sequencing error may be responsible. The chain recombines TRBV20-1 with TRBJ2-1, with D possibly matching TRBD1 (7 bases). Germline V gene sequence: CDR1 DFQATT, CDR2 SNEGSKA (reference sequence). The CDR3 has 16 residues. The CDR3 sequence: CSAPSQGEVPYNERFF. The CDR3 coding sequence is TGCAGTGCTCCATCCCAGGGGGAGGTCCCCTACAATGAGCGGTTCTTC.

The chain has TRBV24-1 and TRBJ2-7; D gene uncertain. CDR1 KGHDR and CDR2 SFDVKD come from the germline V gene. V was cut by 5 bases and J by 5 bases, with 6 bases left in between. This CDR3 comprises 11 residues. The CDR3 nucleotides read TGTGCCACCAGTGTTGAGCACGAGCAGTACTTC. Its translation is CATSVEHEQYF.

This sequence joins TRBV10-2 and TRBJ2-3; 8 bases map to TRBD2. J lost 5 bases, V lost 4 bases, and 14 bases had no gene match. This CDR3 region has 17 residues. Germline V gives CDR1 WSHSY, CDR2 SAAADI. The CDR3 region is CASSVTPGGGLKDTQYF. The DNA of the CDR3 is TGCGCCAGCAGTGTAACCCCGGGAGGGGGGCTCAAAGATACGCAGTATTTT.

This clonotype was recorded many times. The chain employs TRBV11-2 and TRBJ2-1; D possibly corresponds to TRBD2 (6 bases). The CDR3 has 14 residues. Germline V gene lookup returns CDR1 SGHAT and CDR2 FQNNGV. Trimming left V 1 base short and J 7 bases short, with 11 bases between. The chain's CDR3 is CASSLALASNEQFF. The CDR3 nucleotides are TGTGCCAGCAGCTTAGCCCTAGCGTCAAATGAGCAGTTCTTC.

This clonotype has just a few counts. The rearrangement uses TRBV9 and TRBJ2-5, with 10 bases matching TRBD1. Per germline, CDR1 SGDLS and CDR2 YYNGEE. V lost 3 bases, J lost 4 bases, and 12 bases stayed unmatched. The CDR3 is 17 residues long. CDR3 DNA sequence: TGTGCCAGCAGCGCGAACTGGGGGGACAGGGGTCGAGAGACCCAGTACTTC. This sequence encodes CASSANWGDRGRETQYF.

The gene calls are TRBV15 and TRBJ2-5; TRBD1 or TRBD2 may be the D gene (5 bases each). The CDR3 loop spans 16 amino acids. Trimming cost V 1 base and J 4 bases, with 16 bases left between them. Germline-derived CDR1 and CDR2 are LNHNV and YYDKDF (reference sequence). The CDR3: CATSRGGRGVGETQYF. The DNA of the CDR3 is TGTGCCACCAGCAGAGGGGGGAGAGGGGTGGGAGAGACCCAGTACTTC.

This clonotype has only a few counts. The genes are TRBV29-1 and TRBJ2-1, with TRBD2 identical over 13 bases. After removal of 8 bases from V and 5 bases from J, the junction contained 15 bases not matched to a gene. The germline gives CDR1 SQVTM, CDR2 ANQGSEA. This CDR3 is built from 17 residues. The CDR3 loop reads CSIGTSGTSYPNNEQFF. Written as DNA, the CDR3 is TGCAGCATCGGGACTAGCGGGACCTCCTACCCGAACAATGAGCAGTTCTTC.

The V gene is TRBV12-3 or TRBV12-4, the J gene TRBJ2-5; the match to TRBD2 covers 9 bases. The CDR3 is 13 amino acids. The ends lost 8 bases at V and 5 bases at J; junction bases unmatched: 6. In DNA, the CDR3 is TGTGCCAGCCAGGCGGGGGGGCCTGAGACCCAGTACTTC. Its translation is CASQAGGPETQYF.

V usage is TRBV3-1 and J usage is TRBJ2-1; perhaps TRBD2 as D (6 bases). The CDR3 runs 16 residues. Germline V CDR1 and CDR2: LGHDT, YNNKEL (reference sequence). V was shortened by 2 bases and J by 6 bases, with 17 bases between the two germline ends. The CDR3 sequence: CASSQPSRRAGNEQFF. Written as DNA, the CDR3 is TGTGCCAGCAGCCAACCTAGCAGGAGGGCGGGCAATGAGCAGTTCTTC.

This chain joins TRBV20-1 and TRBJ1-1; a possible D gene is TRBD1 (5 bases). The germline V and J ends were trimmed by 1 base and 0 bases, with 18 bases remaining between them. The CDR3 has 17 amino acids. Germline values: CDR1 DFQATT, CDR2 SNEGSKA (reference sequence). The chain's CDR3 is CSARAALGGTMNTEAFF. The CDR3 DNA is TGCAGTGCTAGAGCTGCACTGGGGGGGACGATGAACACTGAAGCTTTCTTT.

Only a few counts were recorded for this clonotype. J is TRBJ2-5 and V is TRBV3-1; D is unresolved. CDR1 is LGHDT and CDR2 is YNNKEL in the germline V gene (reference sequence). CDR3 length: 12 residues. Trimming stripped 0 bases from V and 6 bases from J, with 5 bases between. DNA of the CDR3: TGTGCCAGCAGCCAAGATGAGAAGACCCAGTACTTC. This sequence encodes CASSQDEKTQYF.

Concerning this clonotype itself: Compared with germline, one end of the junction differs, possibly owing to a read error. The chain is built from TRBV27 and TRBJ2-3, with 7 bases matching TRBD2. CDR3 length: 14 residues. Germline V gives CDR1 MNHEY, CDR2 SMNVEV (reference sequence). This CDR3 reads CTSSFMGGIDTQYF. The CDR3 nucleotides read TGTACCAGCAGTTTTATGGGGGGGATTGATACGCAGTATTTT.

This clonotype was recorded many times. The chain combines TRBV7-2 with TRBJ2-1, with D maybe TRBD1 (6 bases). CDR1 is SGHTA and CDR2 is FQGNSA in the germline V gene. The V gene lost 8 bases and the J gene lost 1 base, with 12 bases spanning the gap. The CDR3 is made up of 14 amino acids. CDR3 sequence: CASQKTGSYNEQFF. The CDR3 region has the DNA TGTGCCAGCCAAAAGACAGGTTCCTACAATGAGCAGTTCTTC.

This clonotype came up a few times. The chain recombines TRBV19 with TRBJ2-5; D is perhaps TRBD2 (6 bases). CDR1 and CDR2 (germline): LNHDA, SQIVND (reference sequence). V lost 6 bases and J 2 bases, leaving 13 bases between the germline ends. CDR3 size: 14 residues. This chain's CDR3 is CASRRGSPQETQYF. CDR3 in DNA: TGTGCCAGTAGACGGGGGAGCCCTCAAGAGACCCAGTACTTC.

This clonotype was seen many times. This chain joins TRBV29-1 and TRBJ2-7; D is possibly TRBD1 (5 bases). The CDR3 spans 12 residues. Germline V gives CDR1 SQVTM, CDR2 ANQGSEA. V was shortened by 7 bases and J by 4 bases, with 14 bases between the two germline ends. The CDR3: CSGADNRYEQYF. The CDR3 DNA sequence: TGCAGCGGGGCAGACAACAGGTACGAGCAGTACTTC.

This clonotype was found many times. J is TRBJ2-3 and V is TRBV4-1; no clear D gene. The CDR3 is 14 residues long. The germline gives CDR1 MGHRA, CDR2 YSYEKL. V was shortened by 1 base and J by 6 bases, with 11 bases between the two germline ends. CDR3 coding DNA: TGCGCCAGCAGCCAAGTTGCCCTAGAGGATACGCAGTATTTT. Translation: CASSQVALEDTQYF.

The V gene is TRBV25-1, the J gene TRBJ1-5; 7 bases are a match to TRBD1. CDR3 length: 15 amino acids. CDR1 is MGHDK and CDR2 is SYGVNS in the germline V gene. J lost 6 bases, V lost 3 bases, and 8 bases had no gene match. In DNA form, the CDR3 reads TGTGCCAGCAGTGATGGGACGGGGACAGCTCAGCCCCAGCATTTT. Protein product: CASSDGTGTAQPQHF.

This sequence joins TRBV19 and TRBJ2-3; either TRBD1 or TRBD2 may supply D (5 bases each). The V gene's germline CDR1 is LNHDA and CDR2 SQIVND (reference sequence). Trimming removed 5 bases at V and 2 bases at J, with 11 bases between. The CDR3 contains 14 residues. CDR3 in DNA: TGTGCCAGTAGTCCGGGACCAAACACAGATACGCAGTATTTT. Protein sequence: CASSPGPNTDTQYF.

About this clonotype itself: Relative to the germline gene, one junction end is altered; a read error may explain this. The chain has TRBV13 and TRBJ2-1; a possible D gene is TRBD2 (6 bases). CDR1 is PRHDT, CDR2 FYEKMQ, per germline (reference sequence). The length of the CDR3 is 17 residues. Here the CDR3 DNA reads TGTGCCAACAGCTCAAGATGGAGTGGGGGGAACTACAATGAGCAGTTCTTC. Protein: CANSSRWSGGNYNEQFF.

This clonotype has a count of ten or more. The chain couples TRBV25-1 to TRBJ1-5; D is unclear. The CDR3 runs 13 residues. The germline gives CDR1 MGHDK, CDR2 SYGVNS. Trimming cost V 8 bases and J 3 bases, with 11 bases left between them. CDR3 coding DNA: TGTGCCAGCTCCCTCGGTTTCAATCAGCCCCAGCATTTT. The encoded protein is CASSLGFNQPQHF.